This T cell receptor beta chain was found in a study of blood T cells in healthy people across ages. A sample-barcoded 5' primer and a J-beta primer mix were used in a second PCR of about 7 to 11 cycles. TCRdb re-derived calls from the 5' RACE reads in MiXCR, one entry per CDR3 protein. The sample lists about 1.6 million distinct CDR3 sequences; 30% to 40% were seen once. The V and J ends lost 6 bases and 0 bases respectively, with 13 bases between them. This CDR3 has 14 residues. Germline V gene sequence: CDR1 GTSNPN, CDR2 SVGIG (reference sequence). The V call is TRBV30, the J call TRBJ2-3; D not resolved. Sequenced material: blood. This clonotype was obtained from a woman in her twenties or thirties in good health. The CDR3 bases are TGTGCCTGTGGCCCCCCGTCCAGCACAGATACGCAGTATTTT. Protein product: CACGPPSSTDTQYF.